This T cell receptor (beta chain) was retrieved from a study of control samples from healthy donors and cancer patients. Clones were read by immunoSEQ multiplex PCR, and TCRdb kept only the in-frame ones, dropping some. The sample lists some 99,000 clones; 90% were seen once. The CDR3 is 16 amino acids. The germline V gene has CDR1 KGHSH and CDR2 LQKENI. The V end lost 6 bases, the J end lost 3 bases, and 17 bases lay between the germline ends. The V call is TRBV18, the J call TRBJ2-2, with unresolved D. The clonotype comes from a human donor in good health. The donor label of this sample is uncertain. The sample was blood. The CDR3 bases are TGTGCCAGCTCCCCCCCGGCGCTAGGAGACACCGGGGAGCTGTTTTTT. This sequence encodes CASSPPALGDTGELFF.